One sample yielded the 18 T cell receptor beta chains listed below, sequenced in a study of CD4 and CD8 cells across lung adenocarcinoma regions. TCRdb re-called the PCR reads through MiXCR, storing one row per CDR3 protein. This table holds 3,000 to 4,000 distinct CDR3 sequences, around 69% found once. Source material: CD4+ T cells from the margin of a lung tumor. Receptors were obtained from a male donor with lung adenocarcinoma. The CD4 and CD8 labels of this study may be unreliable.

The chain employs TRBV6-1 and TRBJ2-1; D is unresolved. The germline V gene has CDR1 MNHNS and CDR2 SASEGT. V shed 3 bases and J shed 7 bases, with 7 bases lying between them. CDR3 length: 12 amino acids. In DNA form, the CDR3 reads TGTGCCAGCAGTGACAGACCTAATGAGCAGTTCTTC. Translated, it gives CASSDRPNEQFF.

V usage is TRBV6-1 and J usage is TRBJ2-1; 13 bases fit TRBD2. J gave up 4 bases and V 5 bases, and 2 bases lay outside the gene matches. The CDR3 is made up of 15 amino acids. Germline lookup yields CDR1 MNHNS and CDR2 SASEGT. The CDR3 reads CASSPGLAGYNEQFF. DNA of the CDR3: TGTGCCAGCAGTCCGGGACTAGCGGGGTACAATGAGCAGTTCTTC.

This sequence joins TRBV11-2 and TRBJ2-5; D is uncertain. With 2 bases removed from V and 4 bases from J, the gap between germline ends came to 8 bases. The CDR3 loop spans 13 amino acids. Germline CDR1 SGHAT, CDR2 FQNNGV. As DNA, the CDR3 is TGTGCCAGCAGCTTAACGTGGGGAGAGACCCAGTACTTC. The encoded protein is CASSLTWGETQYF. The whole variable domain, filled in from reference TRBV11-2 and TRBJ2-5, reads EAGVAQSPRYKIIEKRQSVAFWCNPISGHATLYWYQQILGQGPKLLIQFQNNGVVDDSQLPKDRFSAERLKGVDSTLKIQPAKLEDSAVYLCASSLTWGETQYFGPGTRLLVL.

The V and J genes are TRBV7-9 and TRBJ2-6; 8 bases align to TRBD1. The V gene end was trimmed by 6 bases and the J gene end by 0 bases; junction bases not matched to a gene: 7. This CDR3 is built from 17 residues. Germline V gene sequence: CDR1 SEHNR, CDR2 FQNEAQ (reference sequence). The CDR3 loop is CASSQTGGYSGANVLTF. Here the CDR3 DNA reads TGTGCCAGCAGTCAAACAGGGGGTTACTCTGGGGCCAACGTCCTGACTTTC.

This chain uses TRBV6-1 with TRBJ1-2; the D is unclear. The germline V gene encodes CDR1 MNHNS and CDR2 SASEGT. CDR3 length: 13 amino acids. Trimming pared 6 bases from V and 0 bases from J, leaving 8 bases between. In nucleotides, the CDR3 is TGTGCCAGCAGGCCAGAGTCTAACTATGGCTACACCTTC. It specifies CASRPESNYGYTF.

By sample share, this clonotype is large. The chain employs TRBV6-1 and TRBJ2-1; TRBD2 is a possible D gene (6 bases). This CDR3 spans 17 amino acids. V was clipped by 5 bases and J by 0 bases, with 17 bases between them. In germline, CDR1 is MNHNS, CDR2 SASEGT. CDR3 sequence reads: CASSRPRDGSSYNEQFF. In nucleotides, the CDR3 is TGTGCCAGCAGTCGCCCTCGGGACGGGAGCTCCTACAATGAGCAGTTCTTC.

By sample share, this clonotype is large (0.1 to 1%). V and J are TRBV6-1 and TRBJ2-1; 7 nucleotides line up with TRBD2. The CDR3 loop spans 17 amino acids. Germline lookup yields CDR1 MNHNS and CDR2 SASEGT. V gave up 8 bases and J gave up 6 bases; unmatched junction bases: 19. The CDR3 coding sequence is TGTGCCAGCGACTTTGTTCGTGGGCTAGCGGAGACCAATGAGCAGTTCTTC. It translates to CASDFVRGLAETNEQFF.

The genes are TRBV6-1 and TRBJ1-2; unclear D gene. Germline V gene lookup returns CDR1 MNHNS and CDR2 SASEGT. The CDR3 has 17 amino acids. Trimming shortened V by 2 bases and J by 1 base, and 17 bases separated the two germline ends. CDR3 coding DNA: TGTGCCAGCAGTGAATCTCCAGGTTACTCCGGTAACTATGGCTACACCTTC. It encodes CASSESPGYSGNYGYTF.

The chain joins TRBV25-1 to TRBJ2-5, with 10 bases matching TRBD2. The J call may be wrong; the DNA end is better matched by TRBJ2-3. Germline CDR1 MGHDK, CDR2 SYGVNS. The CDR3 spans 13 residues. CDR3 sequence: CASSTSGIHTQYF. CDR3 bases: TGTGCCAGCAGTACTAGCGGGATCCATACGCAGTATTTT.

This chain connects TRBV6-1 to TRBJ2-1; D is perhaps TRBD2 (6 bases). The end of the DNA is better explained by TRBJ2-5, so the J call may be wrong. Germline V lookup: CDR1 MNHNS, CDR2 SASEGT. This CDR3 contains 13 residues. CDR3 sequence: CASIHRGAETQYF. The CDR3 region has the DNA TGTGCCAGCATCCACCGCGGGGCGGAGACCCAGTACTTC.

The chain has TRBV12-3 or TRBV12-4 and TRBJ2-1; unclear D gene. The CDR3 is 14 residues long. V was pared by 3 bases and J by 2 bases, with 8 bases between. The CDR3 region is CASSFSGAYNEQFF. The CDR3 nucleotides are TGTGCCAGCAGTTTTTCGGGTGCCTACAATGAGCAGTTCTTC.

The chain joins TRBV12-3 or TRBV12-4 to TRBJ1-2, with 10 nucleotides matching TRBD1. Trimming at V came to 5 bases and at J to 4 bases, leaving 7 bases not matched to a gene. This CDR3 region has 15 residues. CDR3 residues: CASSHRQGAGYGYTF. The CDR3 coding sequence is TGTGCCAGCAGTCACCGACAGGGGGCTGGCTATGGCTACACCTTC.

This clonotype was counted a few times. The chain has TRBV6-1 and TRBJ2-2; D call uncertain. Germline assignment: CDR1 MNHNS and CDR2 SASEGT. V shed 2 bases and J shed 7 bases, with 14 bases lying between them. The CDR3 has 15 amino acids. CDR3 residues: CASSEQQSVGGELFF. In nucleotides, the CDR3 is TGTGCCAGCAGTGAACAGCAGAGTGTAGGCGGGGAGCTGTTTTTT.

This clonotype came up a few times. The chain couples TRBV6-1 to TRBJ2-5; 10 nucleotides line up with TRBD2. The length of the CDR3 is 16 residues. Trimming at V came to 2 bases and at J to 1 base, leaving 4 bases not matched to a gene. Germline V CDR1 and CDR2: MNHNS, SASEGT. As DNA, the CDR3 is TGTGCCAGCAGTGAATTATTAGCGGGAGGCCAAGAGACCCAGTACTTC. Protein sequence: CASSELLAGGQETQYF.

Remarks on this clonotype: A read error may produce the germline difference seen at one junction end. The chain is built from TRBV6-5 and TRBJ2-2; 7 bases are a match to TRBD1. CDR1 MNHEY and CDR2 SVGAGI come from the germline V gene. CDR3 length equals 14 residues. This CDR3 is CASSLQGSPGELFF. The DNA of the CDR3 is TGTGCCAGTAGTTTACAGGGGTCCCCCGGGGAGCTGTTTTTT.

By sample share, this clonotype is hyperexpanded. CDR3 sequence: CASSKTGGFDGYTF. The DNA of the CDR3 is TGTGCCAGCAGTAAGACAGGGGGCTTCGATGGCTACACCTTC. This rearrangement joins TRBV27 to TRBJ1-2, with 10 bases that match TRBD1. Looked up from germline, CDR1 is MNHEY and CDR2 is SMNVEV (reference sequence). The CDR3 has 14 amino acids. Trimming took 5 bases from V and 6 from J; bases not matched to a gene: 6.

The chain recombines TRBV6-1 with TRBJ1-2, with D possibly TRBD1 on 5 matching bases. This CDR3 spans 15 amino acids. V was pared by 4 bases and J by 8 bases, with 20 bases between. Germline V gives CDR1 MNHNS, CDR2 SASEGT. CDR3 protein: CASSVNPGTFRGYTF. Here the CDR3 DNA reads TGTGCCAGCAGTGTTAACCCAGGGACGTTTAGAGGCTACACCTTC.

The chain uses TRBV14 and TRBJ2-5, with no clear D. The CDR3 runs to 12 residues. From germline, CDR1 is SGHDN and CDR2 FVKESK. V shed 3 bases and J shed 5 bases, with 7 bases lying between them. The DNA of the CDR3 is TGTGCCAGCAGCCACGCTTGGGAGACCCAGTACTTC. This translates into CASSHAWETQYF.